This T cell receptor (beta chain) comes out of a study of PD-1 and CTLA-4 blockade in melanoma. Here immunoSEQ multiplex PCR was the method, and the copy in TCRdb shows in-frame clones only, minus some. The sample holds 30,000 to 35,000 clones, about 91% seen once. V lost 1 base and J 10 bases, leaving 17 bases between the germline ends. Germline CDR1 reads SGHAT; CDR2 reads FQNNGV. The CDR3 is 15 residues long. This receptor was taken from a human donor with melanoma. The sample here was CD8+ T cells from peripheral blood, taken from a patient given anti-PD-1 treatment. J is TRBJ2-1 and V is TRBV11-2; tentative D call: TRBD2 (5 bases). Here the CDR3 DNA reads TGTGCCAGCAGCTTAGTAGTTGCTAGCAAGGACGAGCAGTTCTTC. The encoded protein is CASSLVVASKDEQFF.